The T cell receptor (beta chain) under discussion was sequenced for a study of T cells in Graves' hyperthyroidism and ophthalmopathy. Study-level results: Separation of ophthalmopathy from stable hyperthyroidism was achieved by a 13 V-J model. The model identified upcoming ophthalmopathy a median roughly 6 months ahead of onset. Most thyroid clonotypes that were expanded above 0.001 also turned up in blood.

What was amplified from RNA transcripts were TCR beta CDR3 regions. The TCR CDR3 was amplified in a first-round RT-PCR using the HTBI primer set. Using its own MiXCR run on the multiplex PCR reads, TCRdb lists one record per CDR3 protein. The repertoire holds over 700,000 distinct CDR3 sequences, with roughly a third as singletons. The CDR3 runs to 14 residues. Per germline, CDR1 SGHAT and CDR2 FQNNGV. The V gene lost 6 bases and the J gene lost 1 base, with 10 bases spanning the gap. This clonotype has a count of ten or more. What it binds is not known. This rearrangement joins TRBV11-2 to TRBJ1-5, with TRBD1 as a possible D gene (5 bases). The TCR originated in a woman aged 40 to 50 with Graves' hyperthyroidism. Sequencing was done on a sample of blood. The CDR3 coding sequence is TGTGCCAGCAGTTGGGGACGAAGCAATCAGCCCCAGCATTTT. This sequence encodes CASSWGRSNQPQHF.